This entry concerns a single T cell receptor beta chain. Its matching antigen is unknown. This sample is part of a study of cytomegalovirus exposure and HLA in healthy donors. General study results and limits: The CMV antigen specificity of three CMV-associated chains was confirmed through in vitro analysis. Analysis was carried out at a later point, and it linked a missense DCLRE1C variant to TCR beta V- and J-gene trimming.

With 60 Vbeta and 13 Jbeta primers, the PCR was carried out. Sequencing used immunoSEQ multiplex PCR; TCRdb keeps in-frame clones, though not all of them. The table shows 100,000 to 150,000 clones, with around 77% occurring only once. This CDR3 has 12 amino acids. CDR1 is MGHRA and CDR2 is YSYEKL in the germline V gene. Trimming at V came to 6 bases and at J to 4 bases, leaving 0 bases not matched to a gene. Although they were nominally healthy when sampled, donors likely had unrecorded immune exposures. This TCR came from a middle-aged woman in good health and CMV-seropositive. Input material: PBMCs. The chain uses TRBV4-1 and TRBJ2-4, with 7 bases matching TRBD2. CDR3 coding DNA: TGCGCCAGCAGGGGGGGGAAAAACATTCAGTACTTC. As protein: CASRGGKNIQYF.